These T cell receptor beta chains were read from a single sample in a study of shared clonotypes between healthy human individuals. TCRdb's table, derived via immunoSEQ multiplex PCR, lists solely in-frame clones and lacks some. The data hold about 2.1 million clones, with over 85% observed a single time. The source material was naive CD8+ T cells from PBMCs. Every receptor here comes from a man aged 18 to 29 in good health. Some clones in this sample may be carry-over from other donors' samples. Each CDR3 is given with its conserved first and last residue. Fields, in order: clone size, J gene, D gene, V gene, CDR3 DNA, CDR3 protein. The D gene is left open where the match is weak. Clone size appears in some rows only: once, few, many, or a class for an expanded clone.

>-|TRBJ1-2|TRBD1|TRBV7-9
TGTGCCAGCAGCCGACAGGGAAACCCCATTAACTATGGCTACACCTTC
CASSRQGNPINYGYTF
>-|TRBJ2-7|-|TRBV11-2
TGTGCCAGCAGCTTAGGTGTACAGCAGTACTTC
CASSLGVQQYF
>-|TRBJ1-5|-|TRBV7-9
TGTGCCAGCAGCGATGATCAGCCCCAGCATTTT
CASSDDQPQHF
>-|TRBJ2-3|-|TRBV9
TGTGCCAGCAACTCTGCAGGGGCGGCAGATACGCAGTATTTT
CASNSAGAADTQYF
>-|TRBJ2-1|TRBD2|TRBV11-2
TGTGCCAGCAGCTTAGGACCGGGAGGGAGCTCCTACAATGAGCAGTTCTTC
CASSLGPGGSSYNEQFF
>-|TRBJ2-7|-|TRBV5-1
TGCGCCAGCAGTTATGCCGACTCCGGGCGGTGGTACGAGCAGTACTTC
CASSYADSGRWYEQYF
>-|TRBJ1-3|-|TRBV4-3
TGCGCCAGCAGCCAAGGGGCAGGAATAGGAAACACCATATATTTT
CASSQGAGIGNTIYF
>-|TRBJ2-3|-|TRBV5-8
TGTGCCAGCAGTCCACCGAGGGAAGATACGCAGTATTTT
CASSPPREDTQYF
>-|TRBJ1-2|-|TRBV4-2
TGTGCCAGCAGCCAAGATTTACACGACTATGGCTACACCTTC
CASSQDLHDYGYTF
>-|TRBJ2-2|TRBD2|TRBV9
TGTGCCAGCAGCTCGAAGACTAGCGGACCTAACACCGGGGAGCTGTTTTTT
CASSSKTSGPNTGELFF
>-|TRBJ2-1|-|TRBV19
TGTGCCAGTAGTATCCCTAGCCGCTCCTACAATGAGCAGTTCTTC
CASSIPSRSYNEQFF
>-|TRBJ2-7|TRBD1|TRBV29-1
TGCAGCGTACGAGATGGACAGGCCTACGAGCAGTACTTC
CSVRDGQAYEQYF
>-|TRBJ1-2|TRBD1|TRBV7-9
TGTGCCAGCAGCCATACGGGACAGGGGGCCCTCGGCTATGGCTACACCTTC
CASSHTGQGALGYGYTF
>-|TRBJ2-7|-|TRBV27
TGTGCCAGCAGTCCTGGTCGTTCCTACGAGCAGTACTTC
CASSPGRSYEQYF
>-|TRBJ1-2|-|TRBV4-3
TGCGCCAGCAGCCAGACGGAGGGGGGTAACTATGGCTACACCTTC
CASSQTEGGNYGYTF
>once|TRBJ2-1|TRBD2|TRBV4-1
TGCGCCAGCAGCCCTAATCGACTAGCGGGAACTCATGAGCAGTTCTTC
CASSPNRLAGTHEQFF
>-|TRBJ2-6|TRBD1|TRBV27
TGTGCCAGCAGTTCCTGGACAGGGATTGCCGGGGCCAACGTCCTGACTTTC
CASSSWTGIAGANVLTF
>-|TRBJ2-3|-|TRBV7-8
TGTGCCAGCACCGTACAAGGGTCTCCCACAGATACGCAGTATTTT
CASTVQGSPTDTQYF
>-|TRBJ1-2|-|TRBV4-3
TGCGCCAGCAGCCAAGATCGGGCAGATCCCTATGGCTACACCTTC
CASSQDRADPYGYTF
>-|TRBJ2-3|-|TRBV5-4
TGTGCCAGCAGCTTGACGGACGATACGCAGTATTTT
CASSLTDDTQYF
>-|TRBJ1-2|-|TRBV7-9
TGTGCCAGCAGCTACCAACTCCCCGACTATGGCTACACCTTC
CASSYQLPDYGYTF
>-|TRBJ2-7|TRBD1|TRBV11-2
TGTGCCAGCAGCTTAGATTTAATATACAGTCGGGACAGCATCTACGAGCAGTACTTC
CASSLDLIYSRDSIYEQYF
>-|TRBJ2-3|-|TRBV9
TGTGCCAGCAGCGTTGGGCTAGCGCGGGCCACAGATACGCAGTATTTT
CASSVGLARATDTQYF
>-|TRBJ2-7|TRBD1|TRBV11-2
TGTGCCAGCAGCTCGGGACAGGGGGCTGTGATAGAGCAGTACTTC
CASSSGQGAVIEQYF
>-|TRBJ1-5|-|TRBV19
TGTGCCAGTATCGTCAGGGCGGCCCAGCATTTT
CASIVRAAQHF
>-|TRBJ1-1|-|TRBV19
TGTGCCAGTAGAACCCGGACAGCTTATATGAACTCTGAAGCTTTCTTT
CASRTRTAYMNSEAFF
>-|TRBJ2-1|-|TRBV16
TGTGCCAGCAGCCGCGCGGACAGCTACAATGAGCAGTTCTTC
CASSRADSYNEQFF
>-|TRBJ2-7|-|TRBV5-6
TGTGCCAGCAGCAAATTGCGGGATTTCTACGAGCAGTACTTC
CASSKLRDFYEQYF
>-|TRBJ1-4|-|TRBV25-1
TGTGCCAGCAGACACCGGGATTACAATGAAAAACTGTTTTTT
CASRHRDYNEKLFF
>few|TRBJ2-7|-|TRBV7-2
TGTGCCAGCAGCTTATCCCGGGCTTCGAGCCACGAGCAGTACTTC
CASSLSRASSHEQYF
>-|TRBJ2-7|TRBD2|TRBV9
TGTGCCAGCAGCGACAAATCTAGCGGCCCCTCTGTGGAGCAGTACTTC
CASSDKSSGPSVEQYF
>few|TRBJ1-5|-|TRBV27
TGTGCCAGCAGTTTATCGTCAGGGAGAGAGCCCCAGCATTTT
CASSLSSGREPQHF
>-|TRBJ2-7|-|TRBV4-1
TGCGCCAGCAGCCAGAATTCGGGGAGCCTCTCCTACGAGCAGTACTTC
CASSQNSGSLSYEQYF
>-|TRBJ2-1|-|TRBV27
TGTGCCAGCAGTGGGATCTACAATGAGCAGTTCTTC
CASSGIYNEQFF
>-|TRBJ2-2|TRBD1|TRBV7-8
TGTGCCAGCAAACGGACAGGGATTAACACCGGGGAGCTGTTTTTT
CASKRTGINTGELFF
>-|TRBJ1-1|-|TRBV5-4
TGTGCCAGCAGCTTGGCCGGTAGCCGCACTGAAGCTTTCTTT
CASSLAGSRTEAFF
>-|TRBJ2-3|-|TRBV7-9
TGTGCCAGCAGCTTAAACTACGTGGGCACAGATACGCAGTATTTT
CASSLNYVGTDTQYF
>-|TRBJ1-1|-|TRBV11-2
TGTGCCAGCAGCCCCCGGACTGGGGAAGCTTTCTTT
CASSPRTGEAFF
>-|TRBJ1-1|-|TRBV2
TGTGCCAGCAGACAAACCCTGGGACCGAACACTGAAGCTTTCTTT
CASRQTLGPNTEAFF
>-|TRBJ2-2|TRBD2|TRBV6-5
TGTGCCAGCAGTCGACTAGCTGGTAACACCGGGGAGCTGTTTTTT
CASSRLAGNTGELFF
>-|TRBJ1-1|-|TRBV10-1
TGCGCCAGCATCCCCCCCGACCTGAACACTGAAGCTTTCTTT
CASIPPDLNTEAFF
>-|TRBJ2-7|TRBD2|TRBV27
TGTGCCAGCAGTTTGAGTGGACTAGCGGGAGCTTTCGGGACCGAGCAGTACTTC
CASSLSGLAGAFGTEQYF
>once|TRBJ2-5|-|TRBV7-3
TGTGCCAGCAGCTTATCAGGGATCCAAGAGACCCAGTACTTC
CASSLSGIQETQYF
>-|TRBJ1-2|TRBD1|TRBV27
TGTGCCAGCAGTTTCCAGGGGGCGTTAGGGTATGGCTACACCTTC
CASSFQGALGYGYTF
>-|TRBJ2-7|TRBD1|TRBV7-9
TGTGCCAGCAGCCTGACAGGGACCTACGAGCAGTACTTC
CASSLTGTYEQYF
>-|TRBJ1-1|-|TRBV29-1
TGCAGCGTTGCGTCGCGGGGAGGTGGGACTGAAGCTTTCTTT
CSVASRGGGTEAFF
>-|TRBJ2-7|TRBD1|TRBV29-1
TGCAGCGTTGAGGGAGTGGGGGACAGCGATGTTTACGAGCAGTACTTC
CSVEGVGDSDVYEQYF
>-|TRBJ1-2|-|TRBV11-2
TGTGCCAGCAGCTTAACAGACGGATTTCCAAAAGCTAACTATGGCTACACCTTC
CASSLTDGFPKANYGYTF
>-|TRBJ2-7|-|TRBV25-1
TGTGCCAGCAGTGTAATGAACGAGCAGTACTTC
CASSVMNEQYF
>-|TRBJ2-2|-|TRBV27
TGTGCCAGCAGTTTTACAGCGAACACCGGGGAGCTGTTTTTT
CASSFTANTGELFF
>-|TRBJ1-1|-|TRBV4-2
TGTGCCAGCAGCCACCCGGGGGAGAACACTGAAGCTTTCTTT
CASSHPGENTEAFF
>-|TRBJ2-7|TRBD2|TRBV11-1
TGTGCCAGCAGCTTGGGGCCAGCGGGATACGAGCAGTACTTC
CASSLGPAGYEQYF
>-|TRBJ1-2|-|TRBV28
TGTGCCAGCAGAGATAGCTATGGCTACACCTTC
CASRDSYGYTF
>-|TRBJ2-7|-|TRBV10-3
TGTGCCATCAGTGGACAGATCTACGAGCAGTACTTC
CAISGQIYEQYF
>-|TRBJ2-7|-|TRBV4-1
TGCGCCAGCAGCCCGGGCAGGTTGGTCTACGAGCAGTACTTC
CASSPGRLVYEQYF
>-|TRBJ1-1|-|TRBV7-9
TGTGCCAGCAGCTTTGGATTGAACACTGAAGCTTTCTTT
CASSFGLNTEAFF
>once|TRBJ1-4|-|TRBV6-1
TGTGCCAGCAAAAAGGGGACTAAGAGCGAAAAACTGTTTTTT
CASKKGTKSEKLFF